This is a list of T cell receptor beta chains from one sample in a study of T-cell reconstitution after alpha-beta-depleted transplantation in children. TCRdb reanalysed the PCR reads using MiXCR and keeps one entry per CDR3 protein. This sample has about 980,000 distinct CDR3 sequences, with around 30% found just once. The sequencing here drew on PBMCs, mostly from graft donor cells, taken 360 days after TCRalphabeta/CD19-depleted stem cell transplant. The receptors originated from a boy younger than two who had a stem cell transplant for SCID, so the T cells may come from the graft donor. CDR3s include the opening cysteine and the closing phenylalanine or tryptophan. Fields, in order: J gene, V gene, D gene, clone size, CDR3 protein, CDR3 DNA. D genes are given only for firm matches. Clone size is shown for a subset of rows, as once, few, many or a class of expanded clone.

TRBJ2-1 | TRBV19 | . | few | CASSLANYNEQFF | TGTGCCAGTAGTCTCGCGAACTACAATGAGCAGTTCTTC
TRBJ2-3 | TRBV9 | . | . | CASSVANTGSTDTQYF | TGTGCCAGCAGCGTAGCAAACACCGGGAGCACAGATACGCAGTATTTT
TRBJ1-1 | TRBV11-2 | TRBD1 | . | CASSPGQGRRTEAFF | TGTGCCAGCAGCCCGGGACAGGGTAGGAGGACTGAAGCTTTCTTT
TRBJ1-2 | TRBV5-1 | . | . | CASSLEAGAYGYTF | TGCGCCAGCAGCTTGGAGGCAGGTGCCTATGGCTACACCTTC
TRBJ1-2 | TRBV6-5 | . | few | CASSYLKDRNGYTF | TGTGCCAGCAGTTACCTTAAGGATCGAAATGGCTACACCTTC
TRBJ1-3 | TRBV7-6 | . | . | CASSLAGVNGNTIFF | TGTGCCAGCAGCTTAGCAGGGGTCAACGGAAACACCATATTTTTT
TRBJ2-1 | TRBV5-1 | . | . | CASSLAGTGEFF | TGCGCCAGCAGCTTGGCTGGGACTGGGGAGTTCTTC
TRBJ1-1 | TRBV7-9 | TRBD1 | few | CASSPPGQVLLNTEAFF | TGTGCCAGCAGCCCCCCGGGACAGGTACTTTTGAACACTGAAGCTTTCTTT
TRBJ2-1 | TRBV6-5 | . | few | CASSRGARGNEQFF | TGTGCCAGCAGTCGTGGGGCTAGAGGGAATGAGCAGTTCTTC
TRBJ2-3 | TRBV20-1 | . | few | CSPSGELLSTDTQYF | TGCAGCCCATCGGGGGAGCTACTGTCCACAGATACGCAGTATTTT
TRBJ2-7 | TRBV4-1 | . | few | CASSQTPGIWTYEQYF | TGCGCCAGCAGCCAAACCCCAGGTATCTGGACCTACGAGCAGTACTTC
TRBJ2-3 | TRBV29-1 | . | few | CSAQGQNTDTQYF | TGCAGCGCCCAAGGACAGAACACAGATACGCAGTATTTT
TRBJ2-1 | TRBV20-1 | . | many | CSAAGQHSSYNEQFF | TGCAGTGCAGCTGGACAGCACAGCTCCTACAATGAGCAGTTCTTC
TRBJ2-1 | TRBV29-1 | . | few | CSATEGAGYNEQFF | TGCAGCGCTACGGAGGGGGCCGGCTACAATGAGCAGTTCTTC
TRBJ2-5 | TRBV7-2 | . | few | CASSLAGDGETQYF | TGTGCCAGCAGCTTAGCAGGGGATGGGGAGACCCAGTACTTC
TRBJ2-7 | TRBV9 | TRBD1 | . | CASSVESGDRLYEQYF | TGTGCCAGCAGCGTAGAGTCGGGGGACAGGCTCTACGAGCAGTACTTC
TRBJ1-6 | TRBV4-1 | . | . | CASSQGRTDNNSPLHF | TGCGCCAGCAGCCAAGGGAGGACGGATAATAATTCACCCCTCCACTTT
TRBJ1-2 | TRBV7-9 | . | few | CASSLAGSGHGYTF | TGTGCCAGCAGCTTAGCGGGGTCAGGGCATGGCTACACCTTC
TRBJ1-6 | TRBV28 | . | . | CASSETGNDYNSPLHF | TGTGCCAGCAGCGAGACTGGGAATGATTATAATTCACCCCTCCACTTT
TRBJ2-1 | TRBV12-3/TRBV12-4 | . | . | CASSLQGGGHDEQFF | TGTGCCAGCAGTTTACAGGGTGGCGGACACGATGAGCAGTTCTTC
TRBJ2-3 | TRBV27 | TRBD2 | . | CASTDGLAVDTQYF | TGTGCCAGCACCGACGGGCTAGCGGTCGATACGCAGTATTTT
TRBJ2-3 | TRBV20-1 | TRBD2 | . | CSASLPSGRTDTQYF | TGCAGTGCTTCCCTGCCTAGCGGGCGCACAGATACGCAGTATTTT
TRBJ1-5 | TRBV20-1 | TRBD1 | few | CSARRTGQVYQPQHF | TGCAGTGCTAGAAGGACAGGGCAAGTTTATCAGCCCCAGCATTTT
TRBJ2-7 | TRBV5-6 | TRBD2 | . | CASSTLPTSRRMQYF | TGTGCCAGCTCCACTCTACCGACTAGCCGGCGGATGCAGTACTTC
TRBJ2-7 | TRBV5-1 | TRBD1 | . | CASSGRQGGYEQYF | TGCGCCAGCAGCGGGAGACAGGGGGGCTACGAGCAGTACTTC
TRBJ2-1 | TRBV11-2 | TRBD2 | few | CASSLSPTGLAGDNEQFF | TGTGCCAGCAGCTTATCTCCAACGGGGCTAGCGGGGGACAATGAGCAGTTCTTC
TRBJ1-5 | TRBV21-1 | . | . | CASSKVRASNQPQHF | TGTGCCAGCAGCAAAGTGAGGGCTAGCAATCAGCCCCAGCATTTT
TRBJ2-3 | TRBV24-1 | . | few | CATRGGGAVDTQYF | TGTGCCACCAGGGGGGGAGGAGCGGTAGATACGCAGTATTTT
TRBJ2-6 | TRBV15 | TRBD1 | . | CATSREGTGVSGANVLTF | TGTGCCACCAGCAGAGAAGGGACAGGGGTGTCTGGGGCCAACGTCCTGACTTTC
TRBJ2-5 | TRBV2 | . | few | CASSFFGQGTGETQYF | .
TRBJ2-3 | TRBV20-1 | . | . | CSAIQGRRLADTQYF | TGCAGTGCCATCCAAGGGCGGAGGTTGGCAGATACGCAGTATTTT
TRBJ2-5 | TRBV7-6 | . | . | CASSSYLAMETQYF | TGTGCCAGCAGCTCCTATCTAGCGATGGAGACCCAGTACTTC
TRBJ2-1 | TRBV12-3/TRBV12-4 | TRBD2 | many | CASSLPAATNSGGRWNEQFF | TGTGCCAGCAGTTTACCTGCAGCGACCAATAGCGGGGGGAGGTGGAATGAGCAGTTCTTC
TRBJ2-7 | TRBV6-2/TRBV6-3 | . | . | CASSFPTGGPYEQYF | TGTGCCAGCAGCTTCCCAACCGGCGGTCCCTACGAGCAGTACTTC
TRBJ2-5 | TRBV5-1 | TRBD2 | . | CASSLTSGGRQSTQYF | TGCGCCAGCAGCTTGACTAGCGGGGGGCGCCAGTCGACCCAGTACTTC
TRBJ2-6 | TRBV2 | TRBD2 | . | CASKEVGLAERGANVLTF | TGTGCCAGCAAGGAGGTAGGGCTAGCGGAGAGGGGGGCCAACGTCCTGACTTTC
TRBJ2-5 | TRBV11-2 | . | few | CASSLTRTQETQYF | TGTGCCAGCAGCTTAACGCGGACCCAAGAGACCCAGTACTTC
TRBJ1-1 | TRBV20-1 | . | . | CSADRMNTEAFF | TGCAGTGCTGACAGAATGAACACTGAAGCTTTCTTT
TRBJ2-7 | TRBV5-1 | TRBD2 | . | CASSLERGQTYEQYF | TGCGCCAGCAGCTTGGAGCGGGGCCAGACCTACGAGCAGTACTTC
TRBJ2-3 | TRBV2 | TRBD2 | . | CASSWGGGPRGTDTQYF | TGTGCCAGCAGTTGGGGCGGGGGTCCTCGAGGCACAGATACGCAGTATTTT
TRBJ2-7 | TRBV12-3/TRBV12-4 | . | few | CASSFRAGTYEQYF | TGTGCCAGCAGTTTTCGCGCTGGGACCTACGAGCAGTACTTC
TRBJ2-1 | TRBV5-1 | TRBD2 | . | CASSPRTSGGAGEQFF | TGCGCCAGCAGCCCCCGGACTAGCGGGGGGGCAGGAGAGCAGTTCTTC
TRBJ1-2 | TRBV27 | . | . | CASSRTALYGYTF | TGTGCCAGCAGCAGAACAGCCCTCTATGGCTACACCTTC
TRBJ2-5 | TRBV10-2 | . | . | CASSRAGPGETQYF | TGCGCCAGCAGTCGGGCGGGGCCAGGGGAGACCCAGTACTTC
TRBJ1-3 | TRBV15 | . | once | CATSRVRGQATTIYF | TGTGCCACCAGCAGAGTCCGGGGCCAGGCAACGACCATATATTTT
TRBJ1-1 | TRBV12-3/TRBV12-4 | TRBD1 | once | CASTDRGYTEAFF | TGTGCCAGCACGGACAGGGGATACACTGAAGCTTTCTTT